The 13 T cell receptor beta chains given below trace back to one sample, sequenced in a study of blood T cell repertoires in COVID-19. Data came from immunoSEQ multiplex PCR; TCRdb stores just in-frame clones and leaves some out. Among about 240,000 clones, around 89% were seen once, and the ten largest hold 4.1%. The specimen sequenced was PBMCs or T cells enriched from blood (not recorded which). The receptors were sampled from a woman under 40 who had recovered from COVID-19.

The chain is built from TRBV30 and TRBJ1-3; D is unclear. V was cut by 3 bases and J by 5 bases, with 11 bases left in between. CDR3 length equals 13 residues. Germline values: CDR1 GTSNPN, CDR2 SVGIG (reference sequence). CDR3 nucleotide sequence: TGTGCCTGGAGCCCAACTACTAGAAACACCATATATTTT. Translation: CAWSPTTRNTIYF.

The genes are TRBV28 and TRBJ1-5; 7 bases line up with TRBD1. V lost 10 bases and J lost 4; bases outside the gene matches: 4. The CDR3 runs 12 residues. Germline CDR1 reads MDHEN; CDR2 reads SYDVKM. The CDR3 is CAIDRANQPQHF. The CDR3 DNA reads as TGTGCCATAGACAGGGCAAATCAGCCCCAGCATTTT.

The chain joins TRBV25-1 to TRBJ1-4; 7 bases match TRBD1. V was clipped by 1 base and J by 8 bases; unmatched bases: 7. This CDR3 has 15 residues. Germline values: CDR1 MGHDK, CDR2 SYGVNS. The CDR3 is CASSEWETGREKLFF. In nucleotides, the CDR3 is TGTGCCAGCAGTGAATGGGAGACAGGGAGAGAAAAACTGTTTTTT.

This chain joins TRBV28 and TRBJ1-5; 7 nucleotides align to TRBD1. CDR1 and CDR2 from the germline V gene are MDHEN and SYDVKM. The CDR3 sequence is 14 residues long. J gave up 6 bases and V 5 bases, and 7 bases lay outside the gene matches. The CDR3 loop is CASSVRDSAQPQHF. The CDR3 nucleotides read TGTGCCAGCAGTGTCCGGGACAGTGCTCAGCCCCAGCATTTT.

The chain combines TRBV28 with TRBJ1-2; 7 bases match TRBD1. This CDR3 is built from 13 residues. Losses at the gene ends were 4 bases for V and 4 bases for J; bases not matched to a gene: 3. Germline CDR1 is MDHEN and CDR2 is SYDVKM. The CDR3 loop is CASSWGQLYGYTF. The DNA of the CDR3 is TGTGCCAGCAGTTGGGGACAGCTCTATGGCTACACCTTC.

V usage is TRBV29-1 and J usage is TRBJ1-1; D perhaps matches TRBD1 (6 bases). The V and J ends lost 7 bases and 2 bases respectively, with 11 bases between them. CDR1 is SQVTM and CDR2 is ANQGSEA in the germline V gene. This CDR3 has 12 residues. CDR3 nucleotides: TGCAGCGCACAGGGTGGAAACACTGAAGCTTTCTTT. Translated, it gives CSAQGGNTEAFF.

This chain links TRBV27 with TRBJ1-1; 7 bases map to TRBD1. The CDR3 is made up of 13 amino acids. V shed 11 bases, J shed 1 base, and the junction held 7 bases outside the gene matches. Germline assignment: CDR1 MNHEY and CDR2 SMNVEV (reference sequence). CDR3 loop: CAATGTENTEAFF. CDR3 DNA: TGTGCCGCAACGGGGACAGAGAACACTGAAGCTTTCTTT.

The chain has TRBV3-1 (or the pseudogene TRBV3-2) and TRBJ1-1; TRBD1 is a possible D gene (6 bases). Germline V gene lookup returns CDR1 LGHDT and CDR2 YNNKEL (reference sequence). V lost 1 base and J 8 bases, leaving 8 bases between the germline ends. CDR3 size: 12 residues. As DNA, the CDR3 is TGTGCCAGCAGCCAAGTTGGACAGGAAGCTTTCTTT. Translated, it gives CASSQVGQEAFF.

This clone came up once. This rearrangement joins TRBV4-2 to TRBJ1-2; D gene uncertain. Between the trimmed V and J ends, which lost 0 bases and 3 bases, there was a span of 5 bases. Per the germline V gene, CDR1 is LGHNA and CDR2 is YNFKEQ. This CDR3 comprises 13 residues. CDR3 nucleotides: TGTGCCAGCAGCCAAGACGGGGACTATGGCTACACCTTC. It codes for CASSQDGDYGYTF.

This clone was seen a few times. Other DNA sequences in the sample encode the same CDR3. The CDR3 DNA is TGTGCCAGCAGCGTAGAGGCGGGAGCCGGGGAGCTGTTTTTT. Its translation: CASSVEAGAGELFF. The rearrangement links TRBV9 to TRBJ2-2; 7 positions match TRBD2. This CDR3 spans 14 amino acids. The V and J ends lost 0 bases and 6 bases, in that order; junction bases with no gene match: 2. Germline CDR1 reads SGDLS; CDR2 reads YYNGEE.

The chain couples TRBV2 to TRBJ1-1; D is perhaps TRBD1 (5 bases). Trimming took off 7 bases at V and 3 bases at J, with 12 bases between the two ends. The germline gives CDR1 SNHLY, CDR2 FYNNEI. The CDR3 covers 13 residues. CDR3 in DNA: TGTGCCAGCATGGGCAGGACATACACTGAAGCTTTCTTT. This codes for CASMGRTYTEAFF.

The rearrangement joins TRBV28 to TRBJ1-4, with 8 positions matching TRBD1. J gave up 8 bases and V 4 bases, and 9 bases lay outside the gene matches. The CDR3 runs to 15 residues. The germline gives CDR1 MDHEN, CDR2 SYDVKM. The CDR3 region is CASSSTGENLEKLFF. The CDR3 region has the DNA TGTGCCAGCAGTTCGACAGGGGAGAACCTCGAAAAACTGTTTTTT.

This clone appeared a single time. This sample includes further DNA sequences coding for the same CDR3. The chain is built from TRBV24-1 and TRBJ2-5; 15 positions match TRBD2. Germline V gene data show CDR1 as KGHDR and CDR2 as SFDVKD. V was pared by 4 bases and J by 5 bases, with 4 bases of the junction left unmatched. There are 16 residues in the CDR3. As DNA, the CDR3 is TGTGCCACCAGTGACCCCGGACTAGCGGGAGGGGAGACCCAGTACTTC. The encoded protein is CATSDPGLAGGETQYF.